The present entry profiles one T cell receptor (beta chain) with its context. Its antigen is as yet unknown. The data were produced by immunoSEQ multiplex PCR, yet TCRdb's version contains in-frame clones alone and is incomplete. The sample carries about 160,000 clones, 88% recorded once. The sample originates from a study of cytomegalovirus exposure and HLA in healthy donors. Germline values: CDR1 SGHRS, CDR2 YFSETQ. The CDR3 contains 15 residues. V gave up 2 bases and J gave up 0 bases, with 10 bases separating them. Findings and limits, study-wide: A few CMV-associated chains proved CMV antigen-specific in vitro. Rarity characterized most TCR sequences, yet some public TCRs appeared in many donors. The study listed roughly 160 cytomegalovirus-associated TCR beta chains.

The receptor was derived from a man between 18 and 29 years old in good health and CMV-seronegative. V usage is TRBV5-1 and J usage is TRBJ2-3; D gene ambiguous. The sample taken for sequencing was PBMCs. The CDR3 spells CASSFDLTSTDTQYF. The CDR3 DNA reads TGCGCCAGCAGCTTCGACTTGACTAGCACAGATACGCAGTATTTT.